One T cell receptor beta chain is described in this entry. This sample was included in a study of blood T cell repertoires in COVID-19. Study at large: The United States, Italy and Spain were the sources of the acute and convalescent COVID-19 samples. Sample material is recorded as cDNA or gDNA derived from T cells, B-cell-depleted T cells, or PBMCs.

The Seattle site enrolled patients during active infection and followed them longitudinally. Sequencing used immunoSEQ multiplex PCR; TCRdb keeps in-frame clones, though not all of them. The table records 200,000 or so clones, roughly 79% of them present only once. This CDR3 is 14 amino acids long. Trimming cost V 1 base and J 5 bases, with 12 bases left between them. The germline gives CDR1 LGHDT, CDR2 YNNKEL (reference sequence). Input material: peripheral blood. This clonotype was sampled from a woman aged 80 or over with COVID-19, enrolled during active disease. V usage is TRBV3-1 (or the pseudogene TRBV3-2) and J usage is TRBJ2-7; D is perhaps TRBD2 (7 bases). The CDR3 DNA reads TGTGCCAGCAGCCAAGGGGGGGGGCCAGACGAGCAGTACTTC. The encoded protein is CASSQGGGPDEQYF.